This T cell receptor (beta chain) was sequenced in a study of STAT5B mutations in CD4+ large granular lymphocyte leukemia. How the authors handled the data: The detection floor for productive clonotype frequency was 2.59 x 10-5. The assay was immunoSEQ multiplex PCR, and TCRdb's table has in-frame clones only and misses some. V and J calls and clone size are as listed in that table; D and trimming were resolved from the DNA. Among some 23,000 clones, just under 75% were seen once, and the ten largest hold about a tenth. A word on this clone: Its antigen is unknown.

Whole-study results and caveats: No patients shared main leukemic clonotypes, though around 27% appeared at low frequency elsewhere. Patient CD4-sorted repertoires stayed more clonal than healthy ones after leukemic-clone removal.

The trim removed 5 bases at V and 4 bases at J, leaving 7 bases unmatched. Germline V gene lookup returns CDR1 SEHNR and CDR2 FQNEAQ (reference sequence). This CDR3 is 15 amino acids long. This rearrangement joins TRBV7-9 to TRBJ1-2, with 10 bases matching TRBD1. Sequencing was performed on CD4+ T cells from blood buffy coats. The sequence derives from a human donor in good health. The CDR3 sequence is CASSPRTGGSYGYTF. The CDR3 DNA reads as TGTGCCAGCAGCCCAAGGACAGGGGGTAGCTATGGCTACACCTTC. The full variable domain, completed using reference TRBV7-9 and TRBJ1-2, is DTGVSQNPRHKITKRGQNVTFRCDPISEHNRLYWYRQTLGQGPEFLTYFQNEAQLEKSRLLSDRFSAERPKGSFSTLEIQRTEQGDSAMYLCASSPRTGGSYGYTFGSGTRLTVV.